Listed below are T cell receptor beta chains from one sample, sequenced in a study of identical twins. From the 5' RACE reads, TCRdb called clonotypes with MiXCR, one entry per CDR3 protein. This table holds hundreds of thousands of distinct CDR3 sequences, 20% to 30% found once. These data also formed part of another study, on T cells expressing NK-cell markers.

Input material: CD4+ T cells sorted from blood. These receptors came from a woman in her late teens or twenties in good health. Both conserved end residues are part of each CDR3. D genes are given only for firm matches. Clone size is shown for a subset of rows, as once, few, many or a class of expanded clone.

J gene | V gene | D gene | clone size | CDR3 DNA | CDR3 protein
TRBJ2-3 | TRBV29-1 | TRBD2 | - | TGCAGCGTATTAGCGGGAGTTGGGGATACGCAGTATTTT | CSVLAGVGDTQYF
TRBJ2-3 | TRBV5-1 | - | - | TGCGCCAGCAGCGTTAGCGGAGATACGCAGTATTTT | CASSVSGDTQYF
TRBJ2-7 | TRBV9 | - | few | TGTGCCAGCAGCGTGAGGTTCGGGGGAAGCTACGAGCAGTACTTC | CASSVRFGGSYEQYF
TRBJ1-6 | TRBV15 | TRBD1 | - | TGTGCCACCAGCAGAGATACAGGGGATAATTCACCCCTCCACTTT | CATSRDTGDNSPLHF
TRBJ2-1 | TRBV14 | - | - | TGTGCCAGCAGCCAAGCACGGACCGGTACCCACATCTACAATGAGCAGTTCTTC | CASSQARTGTHIYNEQFF
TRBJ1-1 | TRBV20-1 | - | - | TGCAGTGCTAGAGCGGGGCCTCACACTGAAGCTTTCTTT | CSARAGPHTEAFF
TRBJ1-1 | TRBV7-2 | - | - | TGTGCCAGCAGTCACAGCCTTTCTGGAGCTTTCTTT | CASSHSLSGAFF
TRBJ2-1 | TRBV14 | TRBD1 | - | TGTGCCAGCAGCCAATTTCAGGGGGCCAGGTCCTACAATGAGCAGTTCTTC | CASSQFQGARSYNEQFF
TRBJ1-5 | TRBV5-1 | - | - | TGCGCCAGCAGCTTGTTGGCAGGTTCGGATCAGCCCCAGCATTTT | CASSLLAGSDQPQHF
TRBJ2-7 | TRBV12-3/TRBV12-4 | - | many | TGTGCCAGCAGTCCCGTTAAGGGGCGCGACGAGCAGTACTTC | CASSPVKGRDEQYF
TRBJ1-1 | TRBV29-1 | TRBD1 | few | TGCAGCGTTGGGACAGGGGCGAAGAACACTGAAGCTTTCTTT | CSVGTGAKNTEAFF
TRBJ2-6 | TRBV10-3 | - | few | TGTGCCATCAGTGAGTCGGCGAACTCTGGGGCCAACGTCCTGACTTTC | CAISESANSGANVLTF
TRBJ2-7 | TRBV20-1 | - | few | TGCAGTGCCCCTTTGGGAGGGGGGGCCTACGAGCAGTACTTC | CSAPLGGGAYEQYF
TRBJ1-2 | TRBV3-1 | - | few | TGTGCCAGCAGCCAGACCGACAGTTGGATTTATGGCTACACCTTC | CASSQTDSWIYGYTF
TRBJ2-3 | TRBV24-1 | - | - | TGTGCCACCAGCCAGGCAGCCTCCAGCAGCACAGATACGCAGTATTTT | CATSQAASSSTDTQYF
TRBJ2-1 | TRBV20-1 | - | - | TGCAGTGCTAGAAAAACCAATGAGCAGTTCTTC | CSARKTNEQFF
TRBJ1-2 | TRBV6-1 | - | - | TGTGCCAGCATACCCGGACCACTCTATGGCTACACCTTC | CASIPGPLYGYTF
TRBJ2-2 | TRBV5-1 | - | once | TGCGCCAGCAGCTTGAGAGGGGTTGGCACCGGGGAGCTGTTTTTT | CASSLRGVGTGELFF
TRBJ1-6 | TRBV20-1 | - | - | TGCAGTGCTAGCCGTTCGGCGGCGAATTCACCCCTCCACTTT | CSASRSAANSPLHF
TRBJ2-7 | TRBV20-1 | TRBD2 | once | TGCAGTGCTGGTGGCGGGAGAAGAGGCGAGCAGTACTTC | CSAGGGRRGEQYF
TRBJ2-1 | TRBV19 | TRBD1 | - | TGTGCCAGTATGACAGGGGGCCGCTCCTACAATGAGCAGTTCTTC | CASMTGGRSYNEQFF
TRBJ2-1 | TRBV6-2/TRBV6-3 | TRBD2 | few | TGTGCCAGCGGCCGGACTAGCGGGAGGTACAATGAGCAGTTCTTC | CASGRTSGRYNEQFF
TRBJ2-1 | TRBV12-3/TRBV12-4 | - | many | TGTGCCAGCAGTTTTGAGAGCTCCTACAATGAGCAGTTCTTC | CASSFESSYNEQFF
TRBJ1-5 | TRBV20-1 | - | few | TGCAGTGCTAGGCAACAGCTCAATCAGCCCCAGCATTTT | CSARQQLNQPQHF
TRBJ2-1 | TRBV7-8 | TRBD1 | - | TGTGCCAGCAGCTCACCTCGGACAGGGGAGAATGAGCAGTTCTTC | CASSSPRTGENEQFF
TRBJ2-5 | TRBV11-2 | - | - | TGTGCCAGCAGCTTCCAACAGGTGGGGGAGACCCAGTACTTC | CASSFQQVGETQYF
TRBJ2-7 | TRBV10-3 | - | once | TGTGCCACATACCCCGTCCGCGACGAGCAGTACTTC | CATYPVRDEQYF
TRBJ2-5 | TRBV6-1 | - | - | TGTGCCAGCACCCGAGGGTCGGCAGAGACCCAGTACTTC | CASTRGSAETQYF
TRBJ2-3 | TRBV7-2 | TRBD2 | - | TGTGCCAGCAGCTTACGGGCGGGAGGGCCGTTCGCAGATACGCAGTATTTT | CASSLRAGGPFADTQYF
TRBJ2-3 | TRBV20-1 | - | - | TGCAGCGTCAAACAAGATACGCAGTATTTT | CSVKQDTQYF
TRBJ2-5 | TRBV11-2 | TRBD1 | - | TGTGCCAGCAGTTCTAACAGGGGAAAAGAGACCCAGTACTTC | CASSSNRGKETQYF
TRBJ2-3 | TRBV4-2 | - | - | TGTGCCAGCAGCCAAGCAGGGGGGAGGTCCACAGATACGCAGTATTTT | CASSQAGGRSTDTQYF
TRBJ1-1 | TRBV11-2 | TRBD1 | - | TGTGCCAGCAGTCTCGACAGGGGTGAAGCTTTCTTT | CASSLDRGEAFF
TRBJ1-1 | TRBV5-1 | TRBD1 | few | TGCGCCAGCAGCTTACTGACAGGGGGGACTGAAGCTTTCTTT | CASSLLTGGTEAFF
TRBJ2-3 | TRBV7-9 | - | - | TGTGCCAGCAGCTGGACGGCGATAGATACGCAGTATTTT | CASSWTAIDTQYF
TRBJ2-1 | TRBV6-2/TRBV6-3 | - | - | TGTGCCAGTCAAGTTTACAATGAGCAGTTCTTC | CASQVYNEQFF
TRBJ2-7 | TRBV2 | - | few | TGTGCCAGCAGTGGCCGTGGTAGAAGCTCCTACGAGCAGTACTTC | CASSGRGRSSYEQYF
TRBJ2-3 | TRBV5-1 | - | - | TGCGCCAGCAGCTCTGGGACCGTATATCCAAGCGCAGATACGCAGTATTTT | CASSSGTVYPSADTQYF
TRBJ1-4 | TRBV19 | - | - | TGTGCCTACTATGATGGAGTTGAAAAACTGTTTTTT | CAYYDGVEKLFF
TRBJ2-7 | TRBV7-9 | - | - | TGTGCCAGCAGCTTAGGACAGGGAGGGGTCCACGAGCAGTACTTC | CASSLGQGGVHEQYF
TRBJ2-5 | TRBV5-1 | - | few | TGCGCCAGCAGCTCCTCGAAGCCTGGGCAAGAGACCCAGTACTTC | CASSSSKPGQETQYF
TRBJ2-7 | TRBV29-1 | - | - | TGCAGCGTTGCCGGGACTCGATCCTACGAGCAGTACTTC | CSVAGTRSYEQYF
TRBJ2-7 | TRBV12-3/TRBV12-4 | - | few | TGTGCCAGCAGTTTTATAGGGACGGCTTACGAGCAGTACTTC | CASSFIGTAYEQYF
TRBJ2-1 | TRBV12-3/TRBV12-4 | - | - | TGTGCCAGCACCCCGGACTACAGCCTGCAGTTCTTC | CASTPDYSLQFF
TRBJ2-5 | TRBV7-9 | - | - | TGTGCCAGCAGCCGGGGCGCGGTCGATCGAGAGACCCAGTACTTC | CASSRGAVDRETQYF
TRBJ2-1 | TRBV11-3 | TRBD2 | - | TGTGCCAGCAGACCGGGACTAGCGGGAGGGAGCTCCTACAATGAGCAGTTCTTC | CASRPGLAGGSSYNEQFF
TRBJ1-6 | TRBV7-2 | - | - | TGTGCCAGCACTGGGGAGGGCTTCACCCTCCACTTT | CASTGEGFTLHF
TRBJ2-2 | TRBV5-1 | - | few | TGCGCCAGCAGCTTTCCGCAGGCTCCGCCCGGGGAGCTGTTTTTT | CASSFPQAPPGELFF
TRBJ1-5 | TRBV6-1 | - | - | TGTGCCAGCAGGAAGGGCTGGGCTCAGCCCCAGCATTTT | CASRKGWAQPQHF
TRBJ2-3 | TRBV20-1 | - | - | TGCAGTGCTAGAGGGGGATCGTCGGCGGGGGCCCTCACGCAGTATTTT | CSARGGSSAGALTQYF
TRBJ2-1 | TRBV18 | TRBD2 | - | TGTGCCAGCTCACAGCCAGCGGGAGGGAGGAATGAGCAGTTCTTC | CASSQPAGGRNEQFF
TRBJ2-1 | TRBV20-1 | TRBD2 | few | TGCAGTGCCCTTCCGGGACTAAGCATGTACAATGAGCAGTTCTTC | CSALPGLSMYNEQFF
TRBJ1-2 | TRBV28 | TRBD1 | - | TGTGCCAGCAGTCGACAGGGGGCCTCCACCTATGTCTACACCTTC | CASSRQGASTYVYTF
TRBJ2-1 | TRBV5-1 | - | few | TGCGCCAGCAGCTTGGCCGGGCAGCTCAATGAGCAGTTCTTC | CASSLAGQLNEQFF